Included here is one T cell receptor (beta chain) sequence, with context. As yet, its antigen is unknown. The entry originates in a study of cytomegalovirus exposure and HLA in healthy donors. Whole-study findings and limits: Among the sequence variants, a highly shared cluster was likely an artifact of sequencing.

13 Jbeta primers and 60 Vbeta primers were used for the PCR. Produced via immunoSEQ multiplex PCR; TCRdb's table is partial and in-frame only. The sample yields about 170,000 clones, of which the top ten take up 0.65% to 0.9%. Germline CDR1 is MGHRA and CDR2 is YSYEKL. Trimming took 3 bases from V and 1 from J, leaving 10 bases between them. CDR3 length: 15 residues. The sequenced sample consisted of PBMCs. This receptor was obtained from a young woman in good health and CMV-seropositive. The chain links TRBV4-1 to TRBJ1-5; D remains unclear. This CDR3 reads CASSHQRVSNQPQHF. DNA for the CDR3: TGCGCCAGCAGCCATCAGAGGGTGAGCAATCAGCCCCAGCATTTT.